The text below deals with one T cell receptor (beta chain). No cognate antigen has been identified for it. Base quality data are lacking; no much larger clone is found one base away. The library was prepared using RT-PCR. Sequencing was carried out with an Illumina HiSeq 2500. TCRdb reworked the public reads: Q25 trimming with fastp, MiXCR clone assembly, productive beta chains retained. Rows with one shared CDR3 protein collapse into an entry with the most common genes and DNA. Counted in this sample were roughly 460,000 distinct CDR3 sequences; around 9.9% of them appeared once. The ten largest clones capture around 12% of the sample. This specimen belongs to a study of response to subunit inactivated influenza vaccine (dated by TCRdb to about 2018). About the study as a whole: To follow how T cells responded to a trivalent subunit inactivated influenza vaccine, the researchers relied on deep quantitative profiling of the T cell receptor repertoire.

Study-level results and caveats: The authors proposed that each seasonal influenza vaccination may bring in only a limited number of new T cells.

Taken from the germline V gene (reference sequence), the CDR1 and CDR2 loops are SGHKS and YYEKEE. The CDR3, from cysteine to phenylalanine, totals 15 residues. Only the CDR3 DNA stays, 45 bases, in frame from base 1. Trimming removed 1 base from V and 0 bases from J, leaving 9 bases between the germline ends. Taken with the paper, the label for time point translates to: around 42 days after influenza vaccine administration. The chain joins TRBV5-5 to TRBJ2-3; the D gene remains uncertain. The receptor was derived from a man aged 45-65 years who received an inactivated influenza vaccine. Donor details come from another sample of the same person, matched by shared clones. The sequencing used PBMCs from blood, collected roughly 45 days after vaccination. The CDR3: CASSLKSVSTDTQYF. The sequenced DNA is TGTGCCAGCAGCTTGAAGAGCGTTAGCACAGATACGCAGTATTTT.